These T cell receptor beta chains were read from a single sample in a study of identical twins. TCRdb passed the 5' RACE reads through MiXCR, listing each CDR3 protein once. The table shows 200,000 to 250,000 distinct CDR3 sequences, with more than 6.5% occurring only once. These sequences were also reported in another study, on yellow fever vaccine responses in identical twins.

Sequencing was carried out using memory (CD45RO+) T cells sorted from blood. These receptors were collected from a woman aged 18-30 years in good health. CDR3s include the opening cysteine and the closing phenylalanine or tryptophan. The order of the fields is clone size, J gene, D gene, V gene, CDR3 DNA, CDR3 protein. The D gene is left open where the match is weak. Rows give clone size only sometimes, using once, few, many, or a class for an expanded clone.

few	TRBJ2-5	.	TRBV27	TGTGCCAGCAAGGGGACATGGACAGAAGAGACCCAGTACTTC	CASKGTWTEETQYF
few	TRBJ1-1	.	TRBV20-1	TGCAGTGCTAGGGGCCCGTGGGCCACTGAAGCTTTCTTT	CSARGPWATEAFF
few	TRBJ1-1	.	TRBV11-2	TGTGCCAGCAGCTCCAGGGGGAACACTGAAGCTTTCTTT	CASSSRGNTEAFF
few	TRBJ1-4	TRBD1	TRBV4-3	TGCGCCAGCAGCCAAGATCAGGACAGGGGCGAGAAACTGTTTTTT	CASSQDQDRGEKLFF
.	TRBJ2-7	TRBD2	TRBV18	TGTGCCAGCTCACCAAATGGCGGGAGTAACTACGAGCAGTACTTC	CASSPNGGSNYEQYF
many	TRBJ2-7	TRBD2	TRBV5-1	TGCGCCAGCAGCATAACTAGCGGGGTATACGAGCAGTACTTC	CASSITSGVYEQYF
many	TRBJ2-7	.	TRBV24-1	TGTGCCACTTCCCGCACCTACGAGCAGTACTTC	CATSRTYEQYF
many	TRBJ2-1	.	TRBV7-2	TGTGCCAGCAGCTTCGGGACTTTTTACAATGAGCAGTTCTTC	CASSFGTFYNEQFF
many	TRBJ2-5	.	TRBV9	TGTGCCAGCAGCCCCCGGTGGGCGGGTGAGACCCAGTACTTC	CASSPRWAGETQYF
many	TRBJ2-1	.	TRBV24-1	TGTGCCACCAGTGATGACAGCAGACACAATGAGCAGTTCTTC	CATSDDSRHNEQFF
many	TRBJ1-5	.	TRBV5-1	TGCGCCAGCAGCTTGGGGCTGTCGCAGCCCCAGCATTTT	CASSLGLSQPQHF
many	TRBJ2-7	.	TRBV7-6	TGTGCCAGCAGCCCGAGACAGAGACGCTACGAGCAGTACTTC	CASSPRQRRYEQYF
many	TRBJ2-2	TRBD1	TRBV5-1	TGCGCCAGCAGCTTCCTTACACAGGGGGCGAACGGGGAGCTGTTTTTT	CASSFLTQGANGELFF
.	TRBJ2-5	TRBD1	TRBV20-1	TGCAGTGCTAGCCAGGGGGCTACGGAGACCCAGTACTTC	CSASQGATETQYF
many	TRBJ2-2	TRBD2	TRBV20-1	TGCAGTGCTCGGCGGGGGATGAACACCGGGGAGCTGTTTTTT	CSARRGMNTGELFF
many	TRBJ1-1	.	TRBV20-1	TGCAGTGCCGCGACAGAGAACACTGAAGCTTTCTTT	CSAATENTEAFF
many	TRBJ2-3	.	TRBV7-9	TGTGCCAGCAGCTTAACCCCCGGCGCAGATACGCAGTATTTT	CASSLTPGADTQYF
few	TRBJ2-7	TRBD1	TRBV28	TGTGCCAGCAGTCAGGACAGGGTTCCCTACGAGCAGTACTTC	CASSQDRVPYEQYF
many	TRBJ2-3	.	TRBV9	TGTGCCAGCAGCGTAGCGGGTGTTCCCACAGATACGCAGTATTTT	CASSVAGVPTDTQYF
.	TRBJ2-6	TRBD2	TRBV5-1	TGCGCCAGCAGCCGTGTACTAGCGGGGATTTCTGGGGCCAACGCCCTGACTTTC	CASSRVLAGISGANALTF
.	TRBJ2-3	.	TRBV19	TGTGCCAGTAGTACCTACGGGCAGGGCACAGATACGCAGTATTTT	CASSTYGQGTDTQYF
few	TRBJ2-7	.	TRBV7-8	TGTGCCAGCAGCCCAGACAGGGAGCAGTACTTC	CASSPDREQYF
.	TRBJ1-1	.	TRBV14	TGTGCCAGCAGTCTAACTTCGAGGAGGACTGAAGCTTTCTTT	CASSLTSRRTEAFF
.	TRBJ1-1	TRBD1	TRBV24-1	TGTGCCACCGTTAACAGGGGAGAAGCTTTCTTT	CATVNRGEAFF
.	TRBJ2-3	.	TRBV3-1	TGTGCCAGCAGCCAAGACGACGGGGCAGATACGCAGTATTTT	CASSQDDGADTQYF
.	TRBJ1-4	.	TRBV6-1	TGTGCCAGCAGTGAAGTGGGAGTAACTAATGAAAAACTGTTTTTT	CASSEVGVTNEKLFF
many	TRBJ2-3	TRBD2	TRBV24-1	TGTGCCACCAGTGTCTCTAGCGGGCCTAACACAGATACGCAGTATTTT	CATSVSSGPNTDTQYF
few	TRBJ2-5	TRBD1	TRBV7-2	TGTGCCAGCAGCGTGGACAGGGGGCGAGAGACCCAGTACTTC	CASSVDRGRETQYF
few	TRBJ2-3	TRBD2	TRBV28	TGTGCCAGCAGTTCCTATACTAGCGGGAGAACAGATACGCAGTATTTT	CASSSYTSGRTDTQYF
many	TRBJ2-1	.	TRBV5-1	TGCGCCAGCAGCCTGGGACTCTACAATGAGCAGTTCTTC	CASSLGLYNEQFF
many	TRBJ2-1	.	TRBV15	TGTGCCACCAGCAGAGGAGAGGGTGGTTTTTCCTACAATGAGCAGTTCTTC	CATSRGEGGFSYNEQFF
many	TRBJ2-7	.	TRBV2	TGTGCCAGCAGTGATCCTTTTTTTGGAGCCGGTCGGTCCTACGAGCAGTACTTC	CASSDPFFGAGRSYEQYF
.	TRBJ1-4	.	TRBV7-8	TGTGCCAGCAGCTTCGGAATTTCAACTAATGAAAAACTGTTTTTT	CASSFGISTNEKLFF
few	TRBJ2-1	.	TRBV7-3	TGTGCCAGCAGCTTAATGATCCCCAATATCTACAATGAGCAGTTCTTC	CASSLMIPNIYNEQFF
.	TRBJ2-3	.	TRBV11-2	TGTGCCAGCAGCTTATGGGGACTAAGAGGGGGGGGCCGGGGAATTTTAGATACGCAGTATTTT	CASSLWGLRGGGRGILDTQYF
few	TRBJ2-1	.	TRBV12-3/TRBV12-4	TGTGCCAGCAGCCTAACGTCGCCTGAGCAGTTCTTC	CASSLTSPEQFF
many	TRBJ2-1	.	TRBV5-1	TGCGCCAGCAGCGCGGAACAGGGTACCTACAATGAGCAGTTCTTC	CASSAEQGTYNEQFF
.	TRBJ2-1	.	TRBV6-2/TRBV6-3	TGTGCCAGCAGTTACCCCTTGTCCTCCCCCAGTTGGTCCGGGCGCAATGAGCAGTTCTTC	CASSYPLSSPSWSGRNEQFF
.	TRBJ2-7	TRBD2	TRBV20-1	TGCAGTGCTCGGACTAGTAAGTACGTGCAGTACTTC	CSARTSKYVQYF
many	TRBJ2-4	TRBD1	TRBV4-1	TGCGCCAGCAGCCAAGAAGGTGGGGACAGGGTAAACATTCAGTACTTC	CASSQEGGDRVNIQYF
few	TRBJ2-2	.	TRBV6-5	TGTGCCAGCAGTTCGACAGAGACGAACACCGGGGAGCTGTTTTTT	CASSSTETNTGELFF
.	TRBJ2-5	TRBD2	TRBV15	TGTGCCACCAGCAGAGATCGCGGGGGAACCCAAGAGACCCAGTACTTC	CATSRDRGGTQETQYF
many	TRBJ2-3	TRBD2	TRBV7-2	TGTGCCAGCAGCAAAGGACTAGCGGCAGATACGCAGTATTTT	CASSKGLAADTQYF
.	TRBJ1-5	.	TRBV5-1	TGCGCCAGCAGCTTGTTCGGGTCATCGACTCAGCCCCAGCATTTT	CASSLFGSSTQPQHF
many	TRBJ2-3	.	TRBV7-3	TGTGCCAGCAGCTTCGGCGGGGTAACAGATACGCAGTATTTT	CASSFGGVTDTQYF
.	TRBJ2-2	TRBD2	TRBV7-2	TGTGCCAGCAGCTTATTAGGTGCGGGAGTGGGCACCGGGGAGCTGTTTTTT	CASSLLGAGVGTGELFF
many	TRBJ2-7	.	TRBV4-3	TGCGCCAGCAGCCAAGGTAGGAGGAGCTACGAGCAGTACTTC	CASSQGRRSYEQYF
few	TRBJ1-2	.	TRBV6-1	TGTGCCAGCAGTCTGCACATTCAGGGAAACTATGGCTACACCTTC	CASSLHIQGNYGYTF
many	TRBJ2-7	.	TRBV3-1	TGTGCCAGCAGCCAACTTTACGAGCAGTACTTC	CASSQLYEQYF
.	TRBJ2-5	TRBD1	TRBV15	TGTGCCACCAGCAAATCCCTGGGACAGGGGCAAGAGACCCAGCACTTC	CATSKSLGQGQETQHF
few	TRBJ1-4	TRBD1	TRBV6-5	TGTGCCAGCAGTTCTAAGGGCACCGGGACAGGGAACGAAAAACTGTTTTTT	CASSSKGTGTGNEKLFF
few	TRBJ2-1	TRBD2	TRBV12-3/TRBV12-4	TGTGCCAGCAGTTTAGCCTCGGGACTAGCTTACAATGAGCAGTTCTTC	CASSLASGLAYNEQFF
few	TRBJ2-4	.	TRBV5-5	TGTGCCAGCAGCCCAGACCGGGACGGTACCAAAAACATTCAGTACTTC	CASSPDRDGTKNIQYF
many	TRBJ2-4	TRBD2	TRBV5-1	TGCGCCAGCAGCTTGGCGGGGGGTGTCGGGGGAAACATTCAGTACTTC	CASSLAGGVGGNIQYF
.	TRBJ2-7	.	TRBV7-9	TGTGCCAGCAGCTTTATGATATTCCCCTACGAGCAGTACTTC	CASSFMIFPYEQYF
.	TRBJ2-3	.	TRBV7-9	TGTGCCAGCAGCCAAAAAGTCACAGCTGCCACAGATACGCAGTATTTT	CASSQKVTAATDTQYF
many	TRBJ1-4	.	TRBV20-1	TGCAGTGCTAGAGATATACAGGTGGATGAAAAACTGTTTTTT	CSARDIQVDEKLFF
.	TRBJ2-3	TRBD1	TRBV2	TGTGCCAGCAGTGAGGGACAGGGGGCGGGGGATACGCAGTATTTT	CASSEGQGAGDTQYF